Shown below are 19 T cell receptor beta chains from a single sample sequenced in a study of T cells in localized non-small cell lung cancer. Repertoires were generated with immunoSEQ multiplex PCR, while TCRdb's copy carries only in-frame clones and drops some. This sample has some 140,000 clones, with 89% found just once. The sample in question was peripheral blood, obtained before any cancer treatment. The receptor source for this set is a female donor older than 55 with stage I lung adenocarcinoma.

The chain uses TRBV28 and TRBJ1-2, with 7 bases fitting TRBD1. The CDR3 spans 13 residues. CDR1 is MDHEN, CDR2 SYDVKM, per germline. Trimming cost V 2 bases and J 6 bases; bases outside gene matches: 3. The CDR3 DNA is TGTGCCAGCAGTTTACGGGACAGACATGGCTACACCTTC. Its protein is CASSLRDRHGYTF.

This chain joins TRBV10-2 and TRBJ2-5, with no clear D. The germline CDR1 and CDR2 sequences are WSHSY and SAAADI. CDR3 length: 14 amino acids. DNA of the CDR3: TGCGCAGTGGTTCCCGCCTATTCTCAAGAGACCCAGTACTTC. Protein: CAVVPAYSQETQYF.

The table lists this clone with a few counts. The V gene is TRBV30, the J gene TRBJ2-2; no definite D call. V was pared by 0 bases and J by 6 bases, with 2 bases between. Germline loops: CDR1 GTSNPN, CDR2 SVGIG (reference sequence). This CDR3 spans 11 amino acids. This CDR3 reads CAWSVPGELFF. DNA for the CDR3: TGTGCCTGGAGTGTGCCCGGGGAGCTGTTTTTT.

The chain has TRBV5-1 and TRBJ2-3; D is uncertain. V dropped 1 base and J dropped 4 bases, with 7 bases sitting between them. From germline, CDR1 is SGHRS and CDR2 YFSETQ. The CDR3 totals 13 residues. The CDR3 bases are TGCGCCAGCAGCTTGTATGGGGCAGATACGCAGTATTTT. Protein product: CASSLYGADTQYF.

The chain employs TRBV29-1 and TRBJ2-5, with D possibly matching TRBD2 (6 bases). The CDR3 loop spans 12 amino acids. In germline, CDR1 is SQVTM, CDR2 ANQGSEA. V lost 7 bases and J lost 5, with 14 bases in between. As DNA, the CDR3 is TGCAGCGCCGACCGGAGCGGGGAGACCCAGTACTTC. It translates to CSADRSGETQYF.

The V and J genes are TRBV7-3 and TRBJ2-2; D remains unclear. The CDR3 contains 12 residues. V was pared by 1 base and J by 7 bases, with 4 bases between. Germline V gene sequence: CDR1 SGHTA, CDR2 FQGTGA. In nucleotides, the CDR3 is TGTGCCAGCAGCTTAATGGGCGGGGAGCTGTTTTTT. Amino acid sequence: CASSLMGGELFF.

The CDR3 nucleotides are TGCGCCAGCCAGCGGCAGGGCCAAGAGACCCAGTACTTC. Encoded protein: CASQRQGQETQYF. This sequence joins TRBV5-1 and TRBJ2-5; D might be TRBD1 or TRBD2, each matching 5 bases. V lost 7 bases, J lost 1 base, and 11 bases lay in between. CDR3 size: 13 residues. Germline-derived CDR1 and CDR2 are SGHRS and YFSETQ.

The count of this clone is one. The gene calls are TRBV5-1 and TRBJ1-2; D not certain. Germline V lookup: CDR1 SGHRS, CDR2 YFSETQ. V was shortened by 7 bases and J by 8 bases, with 15 bases between the two germline ends. The CDR3 sequence is 12 residues long. The CDR3 loop is CASRRPEEGYTF. The CDR3 DNA reads TGCGCCAGCCGCAGGCCGGAGGAAGGCTACACCTTC. Filled out from reference TRBV5-1 and TRBJ1-2, the complete variable domain reads KAGVTQTPRYLIKTRGQQVTLSCSPISGHRSVSWYQQTPGQGLQFLFEYFSETQRNKGNFPGRFSGRQFSNSRSEMNVSTLELGDSALYLCASRRPEEGYTFGSGTRLTVV.

The chain has TRBV28 and TRBJ1-3, with D uncertain. Trimming shortened V by 3 bases and J by 4 bases, and 7 bases separated the two germline ends. CDR3 length: 13 residues. Germline assignment: CDR1 MDHEN and CDR2 SYDVKM. In nucleotides, the CDR3 is TGTGCCAGCAGTTTTAGGTACGGAAACACCATATATTTT. It is translated as CASSFRYGNTIYF.

V usage is TRBV10-1 and J usage is TRBJ2-1; the D is unclear. The CDR3 covers 13 residues. Trimming cost V 2 bases and J 0 bases, with 2 bases left between them. Germline V gene lookup returns CDR1 WNHNN and CDR2 SYGVQD (reference sequence). Here the CDR3 reads CASSEDSYNEQFF. CDR3 nucleotide sequence: TGCGCCAGCAGTGAGGACTCCTACAATGAGCAGTTCTTC.

The rearrangement links TRBV6-5 to TRBJ2-6; the D gene is possibly TRBD1 (6 bases). The ends were cut back, 0 bases at V and 4 bases at J, with 7 bases in the middle. Per germline, CDR1 MNHEY and CDR2 SVGAGI. The CDR3 is made up of 15 amino acids. Here the CDR3 DNA reads TGTGCCAGCAGTTACTCTGGACAGGGGGCCAACGTCCTGACTTTC. It is translated as CASSYSGQGANVLTF.

Only a few counts were recorded for this clone. The genes are TRBV10-2 and TRBJ1-2, with 8 bases lining up with TRBD1. The CDR3 totals 14 residues. Germline loops: CDR1 WSHSY, CDR2 SAAADI. The V and J ends lost 2 bases and 7 bases, in that order; junction bases with no gene match: 6. DNA for the CDR3: TGCGCCAGCAGTGAGGCAGGGGGCGGTCTTGGCTACACCTTC. It translates to CASSEAGGGLGYTF.

The CDR3 DNA sequence: TGTGCCAGCAGCCCTGTCGGGGGGCCTGTCAGCTATGGCTACACCTTC. It specifies CASSPVGGPVSYGYTF. The chain combines TRBV28 with TRBJ1-2; maybe TRBD1 (6 bases). The V gene's germline CDR1 is MDHEN and CDR2 SYDVKM. The V end lost 6 bases, the J end lost 4 bases, and 21 bases lay between the germline ends. The CDR3 has 16 amino acids.

This clone was detected a few times. The gene calls are TRBV5-1 and TRBJ1-4; 8 positions match TRBD1. V trimming: 5 bases; J trimming: 6 bases; junction bases outside the gene matches: 9. This CDR3 region has 15 residues. In germline, CDR1 is SGHRS, CDR2 YFSETQ. The CDR3 sequence: CASSFTGTGYEKLFF. CDR3 coding DNA: TGCGCCAGCAGTTTTACCGGGACAGGATATGAAAAACTGTTTTTT.

This sequence joins TRBV11-2 and TRBJ2-1, with TRBD2 identical over 13 bases. Germline CDR1 reads SGHAT; CDR2 reads FQNNGV. Germline trimming cut 2 bases from V and 7 bases from J; bases unmatched to any gene: 11. The CDR3 is 18 amino acids. This CDR3 reads CASSLILAGGPDWNEQFF. DNA for the CDR3: TGTGCCAGCAGCTTAATACTAGCGGGAGGGCCAGACTGGAATGAGCAGTTCTTC.

V gene TRBV7-9 combines with J gene TRBJ2-5, with D possibly matching TRBD1 (6 bases). The CDR3 loop spans 14 amino acids. CDR1 is SEHNR and CDR2 is FQNEAQ in the germline V gene (reference sequence). Trimming left V 5 bases short and J 1 base short, with 11 bases between. CDR3 region: CASSADRLQETQYF. The CDR3 DNA reads TGTGCCAGCAGCGCGGACAGACTCCAAGAGACCCAGTACTTC.

The gene calls are TRBV4-1 and TRBJ2-2; D perhaps matches TRBD1 (7 bases). CDR3 length: 17 residues. Trimming removed 0 bases at V and 7 bases at J, with 18 bases between. From germline, CDR1 is MGHRA and CDR2 YSYEKL. CDR3 protein: CASSQDAGGPGGGELFF. Written as DNA, the CDR3 is TGCGCCAGCAGCCAAGACGCAGGAGGGCCAGGGGGCGGGGAGCTGTTTTTT.

The gene calls are TRBV9 and TRBJ1-4, with a tentative D call TRBD1 (6 bases). The CDR3 sequence is 14 residues long. Trimming took off 0 bases at V and 8 bases at J, with 11 bases between the two ends. CDR1 is SGDLS, CDR2 YYNGEE, per germline. In DNA form, the CDR3 reads TGTGCCAGCAGCGTAGAGGGGGGTATCGAAAAACTGTTTTTT. Translation gives CASSVEGGIEKLFF.

The chain combines TRBV27 with TRBJ2-7; a weak D match, TRBD2 (5 bases). The CDR3 loop spans 16 amino acids. Germline CDR1 is MNHEY and CDR2 is SMNVEV (reference sequence). The V and J ends lost 6 bases and 2 bases respectively, with 20 bases between them. The CDR3, as DNA: TGTGCCAGCAGCCGCCTCCGGACGGGGAAGACCTACGAGCAGTACTTC. Amino acid sequence: CASSRLRTGKTYEQYF.